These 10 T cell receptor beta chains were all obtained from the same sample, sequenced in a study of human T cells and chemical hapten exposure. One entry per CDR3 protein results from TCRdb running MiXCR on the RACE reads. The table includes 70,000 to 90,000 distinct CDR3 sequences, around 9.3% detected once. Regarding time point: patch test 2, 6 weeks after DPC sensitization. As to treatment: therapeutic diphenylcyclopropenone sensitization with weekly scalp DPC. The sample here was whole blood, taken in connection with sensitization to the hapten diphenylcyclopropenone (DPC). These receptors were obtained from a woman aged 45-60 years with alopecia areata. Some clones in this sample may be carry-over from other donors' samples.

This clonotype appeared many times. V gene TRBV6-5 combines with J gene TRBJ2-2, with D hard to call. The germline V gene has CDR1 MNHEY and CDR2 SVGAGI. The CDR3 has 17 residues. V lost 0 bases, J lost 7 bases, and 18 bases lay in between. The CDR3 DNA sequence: TGTGCCAGCAGTTACTCAGCCAGAAGGATGGCAGGCGGGGAGCTGTTTTTT. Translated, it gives CASSYSARRMAGGELFF.

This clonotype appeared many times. The DNA of the CDR3 is TGTGCCAGCAGTTCCACACGGGCGGGAGGCCTCCCCTACGAGCAGTACTTC. It translates to CASSSTRAGGLPYEQYF. The chain employs TRBV27 and TRBJ2-7, with 8 nucleotides matching TRBD2. J gave up 2 bases and V 4 bases, and 13 bases lay outside the gene matches. Germline V gene sequence: CDR1 MNHEY, CDR2 SMNVEV (reference sequence). The CDR3 runs to 17 residues.

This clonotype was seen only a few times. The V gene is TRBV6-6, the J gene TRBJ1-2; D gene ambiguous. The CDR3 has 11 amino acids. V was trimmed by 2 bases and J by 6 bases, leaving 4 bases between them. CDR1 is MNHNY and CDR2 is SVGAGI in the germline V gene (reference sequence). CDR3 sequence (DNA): TGTGCCAGCAGTTACAGGGATGGCTACACCTTC. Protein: CASSYRDGYTF.

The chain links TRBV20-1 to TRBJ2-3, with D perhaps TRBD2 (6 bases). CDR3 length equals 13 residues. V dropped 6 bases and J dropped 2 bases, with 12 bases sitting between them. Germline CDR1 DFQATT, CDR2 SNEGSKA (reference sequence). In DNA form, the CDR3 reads TGCAGTGCCCGGGACTCCTACACAGATACGCAGTATTTT. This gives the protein CSARDSYTDTQYF.

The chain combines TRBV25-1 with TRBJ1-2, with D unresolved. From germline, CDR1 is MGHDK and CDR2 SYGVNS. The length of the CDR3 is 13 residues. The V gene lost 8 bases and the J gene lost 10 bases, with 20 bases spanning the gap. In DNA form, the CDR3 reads TGTGCCAGCGGGGAAGGGCACAGTCACCCCTACACCTTC. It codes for CASGEGHSHPYTF.

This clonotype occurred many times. CDR3 sequence (DNA): TGTGCCAGCAGCTTAGTAGGGACAGGGGACCCTTTCAGCTCCTACAATGAGCAGTTCTTC. Translation: CASSLVGTGDPFSSYNEQFF. The chain links TRBV7-2 to TRBJ2-1; TRBD1 aligns across 10 bases. The CDR3 covers 20 residues. The V segment lost 1 base and the J segment 0 bases; nucleotides outside the gene matches: 12. In germline, CDR1 is SGHTA, CDR2 FQGNSA.

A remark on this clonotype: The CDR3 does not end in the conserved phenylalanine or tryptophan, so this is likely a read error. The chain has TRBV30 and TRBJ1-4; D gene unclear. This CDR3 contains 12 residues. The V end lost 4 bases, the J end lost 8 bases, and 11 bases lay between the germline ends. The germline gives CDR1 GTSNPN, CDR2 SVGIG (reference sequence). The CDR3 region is CAWKRVGEKLFL. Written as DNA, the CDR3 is TGTGCCTGGAAAAGGGTGGGCGAAAAACTGTTTCTT.

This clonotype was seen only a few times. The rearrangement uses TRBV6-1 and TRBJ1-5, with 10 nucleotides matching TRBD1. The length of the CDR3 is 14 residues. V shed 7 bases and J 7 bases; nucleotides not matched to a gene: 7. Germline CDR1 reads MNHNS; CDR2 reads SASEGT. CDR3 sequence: CASTKTGGYQPQHF. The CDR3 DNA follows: TGTGCCAGCACCAAGACAGGGGGCTACCAGCCCCAGCATTTT.

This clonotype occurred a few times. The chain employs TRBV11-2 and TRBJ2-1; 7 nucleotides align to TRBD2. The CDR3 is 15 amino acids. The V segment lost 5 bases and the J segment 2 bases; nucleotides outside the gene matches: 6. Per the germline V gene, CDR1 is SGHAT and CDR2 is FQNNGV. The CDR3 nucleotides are TGTGCCAGCAGCCTATCCGGGGGGACCTACAATGAGCAGTTCTTC. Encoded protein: CASSLSGGTYNEQFF.

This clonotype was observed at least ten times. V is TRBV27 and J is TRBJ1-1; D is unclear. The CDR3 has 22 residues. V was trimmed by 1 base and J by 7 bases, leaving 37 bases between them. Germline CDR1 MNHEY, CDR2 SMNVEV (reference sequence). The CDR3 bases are TGTGCCAGCAGTTTATTCGGTTCGTATAGCCCCTCGCCCTCGTTAGATTCAAGTGAAGCTTTCTTT. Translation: CASSLFGSYSPSPSLDSSEAFF.